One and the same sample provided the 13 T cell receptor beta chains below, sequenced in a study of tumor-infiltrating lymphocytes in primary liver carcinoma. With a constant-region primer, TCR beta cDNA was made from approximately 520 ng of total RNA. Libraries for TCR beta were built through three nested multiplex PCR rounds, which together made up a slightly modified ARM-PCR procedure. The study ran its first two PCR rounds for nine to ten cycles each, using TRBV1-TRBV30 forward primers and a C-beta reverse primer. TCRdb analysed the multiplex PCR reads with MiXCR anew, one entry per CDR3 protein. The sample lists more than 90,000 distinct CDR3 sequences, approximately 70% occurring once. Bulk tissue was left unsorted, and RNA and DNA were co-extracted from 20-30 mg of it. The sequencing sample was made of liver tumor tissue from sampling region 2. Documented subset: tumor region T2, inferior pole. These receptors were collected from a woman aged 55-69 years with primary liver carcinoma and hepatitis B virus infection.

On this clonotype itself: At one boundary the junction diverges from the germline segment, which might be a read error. In DNA form, the CDR3 reads TGTGCCAGCACAGGGACAGTTACGAACACTGAAGTTATCTTT. Its protein is CASTGTVTNTEVIF. The chain employs TRBV25-1 and TRBJ1-1, with TRBD1 matching over 7 bases. Germline CDR1 and CDR2: MGHDK and SYGVNS. The length of the CDR3 is 14 residues.

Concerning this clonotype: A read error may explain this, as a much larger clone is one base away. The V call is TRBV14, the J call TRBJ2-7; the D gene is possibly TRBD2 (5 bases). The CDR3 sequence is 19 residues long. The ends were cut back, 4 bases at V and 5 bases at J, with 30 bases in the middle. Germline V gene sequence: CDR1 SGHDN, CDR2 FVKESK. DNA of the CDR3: TGTGCCAGCAGCCTACAAAAAGGACTGGGAAGAGTCCTGACCGACGAGCAGTACTTC. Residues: CASSLQKGLGRVLTDEQYF.

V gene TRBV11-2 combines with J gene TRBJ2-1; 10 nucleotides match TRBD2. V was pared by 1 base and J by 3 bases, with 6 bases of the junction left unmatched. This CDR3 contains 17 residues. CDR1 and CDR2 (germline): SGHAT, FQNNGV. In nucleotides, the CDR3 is TGTGCCAGCAGCTTAGTCCCTAGCGGGAGCGGCTACAATGAGCAGTTCTTC. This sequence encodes CASSLVPSGSGYNEQFF.

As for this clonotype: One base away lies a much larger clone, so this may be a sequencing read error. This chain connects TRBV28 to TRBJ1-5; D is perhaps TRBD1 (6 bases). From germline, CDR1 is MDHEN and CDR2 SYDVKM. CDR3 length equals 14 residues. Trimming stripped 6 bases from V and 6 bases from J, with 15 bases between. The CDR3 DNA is TGTGCCAGCAGATTGATAGGGGGAAGTCAGCCCCAGCATTTT. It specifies CASRLIGGSQPQHF.

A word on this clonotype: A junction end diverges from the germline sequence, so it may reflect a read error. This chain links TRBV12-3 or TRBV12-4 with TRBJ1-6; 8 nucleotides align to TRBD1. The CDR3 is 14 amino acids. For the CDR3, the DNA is TGTGTCAGCAGTCGACAGGGGAATAATTCACCCCTCCACTTT. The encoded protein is CVSSRQGNNSPLHF.

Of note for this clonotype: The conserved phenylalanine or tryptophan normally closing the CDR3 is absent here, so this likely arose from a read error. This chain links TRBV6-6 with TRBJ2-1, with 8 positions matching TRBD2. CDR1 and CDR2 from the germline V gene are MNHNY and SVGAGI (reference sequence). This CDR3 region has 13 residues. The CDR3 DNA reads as TGTGTCACACGTCCTCCGGGGGGGGGTGAGCAGTTCTAC. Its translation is CVTRPPGGGEQFY.

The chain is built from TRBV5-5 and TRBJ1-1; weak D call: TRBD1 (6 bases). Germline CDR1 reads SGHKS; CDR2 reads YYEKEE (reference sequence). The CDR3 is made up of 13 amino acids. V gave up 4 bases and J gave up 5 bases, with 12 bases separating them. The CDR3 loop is CASSLPGQTEAFF. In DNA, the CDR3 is TGTGCCAGCAGCCTTCCTGGACAGACTGAAGCTTTCTTT.

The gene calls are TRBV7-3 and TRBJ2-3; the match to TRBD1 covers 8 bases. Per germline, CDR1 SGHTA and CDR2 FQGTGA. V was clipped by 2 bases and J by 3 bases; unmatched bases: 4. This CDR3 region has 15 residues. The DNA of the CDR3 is TGTGCCAGCAGCTTAGGGACAGGACAGACAGATACGCAGTATTTT. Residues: CASSLGTGQTDTQYF.

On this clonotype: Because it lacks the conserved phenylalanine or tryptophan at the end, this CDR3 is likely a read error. CDR3 residues: CSVGGTSGRAQPYNEQFL. The CDR3 coding sequence is TGCAGCGTTGGTGGGACTAGCGGGAGAGCCCAACCATACAATGAGCAGTTCTTA. This sequence joins TRBV29-1 and TRBJ2-1; 14 bases line up with TRBD2. Germline CDR1 is SQVTM and CDR2 is ANQGSEA. The J segment lost 4 bases and the V segment lost 4 bases, leaving 12 bases of the junction unmatched. This CDR3 has 18 residues.

The CDR3 DNA reads TGTGCCAGCGCATTAGTAGCGGGAGTTTGTGAGCAGTTCTTC. Translating it yields CASALVAGVCEQFF. The chain combines TRBV6-5 with TRBJ2-1; 9 bases map to TRBD2. CDR1 and CDR2 (germline): MNHEY, SVGAGI. The CDR3 covers 14 residues. J was trimmed by 9 bases and V by 8 bases; bases with no gene match: 11.

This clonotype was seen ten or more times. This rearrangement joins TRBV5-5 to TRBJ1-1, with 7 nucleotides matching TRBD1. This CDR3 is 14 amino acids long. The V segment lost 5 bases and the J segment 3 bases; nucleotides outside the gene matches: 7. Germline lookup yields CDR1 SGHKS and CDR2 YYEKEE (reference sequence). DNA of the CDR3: TGTGCCAGCAGGACAGGGCGCGCGGACACTGAAGCTTTCTTT. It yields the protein CASRTGRADTEAFF.

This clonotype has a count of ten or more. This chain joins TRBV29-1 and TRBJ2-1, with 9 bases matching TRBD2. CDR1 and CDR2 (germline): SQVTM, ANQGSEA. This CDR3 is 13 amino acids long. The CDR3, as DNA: TGCACTGGCATGACTAGCGGAGTCAATGAGCAGTTCTTC. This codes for CTGMTSGVNEQFF.

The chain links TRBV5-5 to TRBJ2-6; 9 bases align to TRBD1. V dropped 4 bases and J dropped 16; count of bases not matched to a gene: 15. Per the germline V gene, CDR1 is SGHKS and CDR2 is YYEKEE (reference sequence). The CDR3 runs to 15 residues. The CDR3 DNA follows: TGTGCCAGCAGCATGACAGGGGGAAGGGCCAACATTCTGACTTTC. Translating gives CASSMTGGRANILTF.